One sample yielded the 26 T cell receptor beta chains listed below, sequenced in a study of regulatory T cells in long-lasting Graves disease. The time point was: newly diagnosed GD, antithyroid drugs for less than 3 months. PBMC RNA served as the TCR library source. TCR beta libraries were built with iRepertoire HTBI primers and Arm-PCR of CDR3 regions. TCRdb redid the calling of the multiplex PCR reads with MiXCR, one entry per CDR3 protein. Counted here are approximately 400,000 distinct CDR3 sequences, about 16% occurring once; the ten biggest clones make up over 15%. This sample was shared with a second study, whose subject was T cells in Graves' hyperthyroidism and ophthalmopathy.

The material was peripheral blood mononuclear cells (PBMCs), obtained at new diagnosis, from a patient treated with antithyroid drugs. These receptors all stem from a woman aged 25-40 years with Graves disease.

This clonotype was found a few times. V usage is TRBV25-1 and J usage is TRBJ1-4; TRBD1 matches at 7 bases. The length of the CDR3 is 16 residues. V shed 4 bases, J shed 3 bases, and the junction held 8 bases outside the gene matches. Per the germline V gene, CDR1 is MGHDK and CDR2 is SYGVNS. CDR3 region: CASSARPGTANEKLFF. In nucleotides, the CDR3 is TGTGCCAGCAGTGCCCGTCCCGGGACAGCTAATGAAAAACTGTTTTTT.

This clonotype showed up many times. The chain carries TRBV2 and TRBJ1-1, with TRBD1 as a possible D gene (6 bases). The germline CDR1 and CDR2 sequences are SNHLY and FYNNEI. The CDR3 is 14 amino acids. Trimming took off 5 bases at V and 3 bases at J, with 13 bases between the two ends. CDR3 DNA: TGTGCCAGCAGTTACAGGGTTAGGGACACTGAAGCTTTCTTT. Protein sequence: CASSYRVRDTEAFF.

The chain links TRBV6-2 or TRBV6-3 to TRBJ2-7, with 9 bases aligning to TRBD1. J lost 0 bases, V lost 4 bases, and 4 bases had no gene match. This CDR3 comprises 15 residues. Germline CDR1 reads MNHEY; CDR2 reads SVGEGT. The CDR3 protein is CASSFGTGISYEQYF. CDR3 sequence (DNA): TGTGCCAGCAGTTTCGGGACAGGGATCTCCTACGAGCAGTACTTC.

The gene calls are TRBV4-1 and TRBJ2-2; D possibly corresponds to TRBD1 (6 bases). The CDR3 is made up of 14 amino acids. V was clipped by 4 bases and J by 5 bases, with 11 bases between them. Germline V gives CDR1 MGHRA, CDR2 YSYEKL. CDR3 loop: CASSLDRLTGELFF. The CDR3 DNA reads as TGCGCCAGCAGCCTTGACAGGCTTACCGGGGAGCTGTTTTTT.

In its sample, this clonotype was seen many times. This chain uses TRBV11-2 with TRBJ2-2; unclear D gene. The CDR3 loop spans 11 amino acids. CDR1 and CDR2 from the germline V gene are SGHAT and FQNNGV. V dropped 0 bases and J dropped 9 bases, with 2 bases sitting between them. The CDR3 loop reads CASSLDRELFF. CDR3 nucleotide sequence: TGTGCCAGCAGCTTAGACCGGGAGCTGTTTTTT.

This clonotype has at least ten counts. The chain uses TRBV12-3 or TRBV12-4 and TRBJ1-1, with 11 bases aligning to TRBD1. The CDR3 is 14 amino acids. V lost 6 bases to trimming and J lost 3 bases; unmatched junction nucleotides: 3. The chain's CDR3 is CASRGQGADTEAFF. The CDR3, as DNA: TGTGCCAGCAGAGGACAGGGGGCAGACACTGAAGCTTTCTTT.

This rearrangement joins TRBV7-6 to TRBJ2-3, with TRBD1 matching 9 bases. Trimming removed 5 bases from V and 8 bases from J; junction bases left unmatched: 14. Germline values: CDR1 SGHVS, CDR2 FNYEAQ. The CDR3 totals 16 residues. The CDR3 DNA sequence: TGTGCCAGCAGCCAACTCCGGGACAGGGAGGAGGGTACGCAGTATTTT. Translation: CASSQLRDREEGTQYF.

This clonotype was seen a few times. A much larger clone sits a single nucleotide away, making a read error possible. Written as DNA, the CDR3 is TGTGCCAGCAGCCCAGTCGGGGCAGGGACGGATACGCAGTATTTT. Encoded protein: CASSPVGAGTDTQYF. V is TRBV3-1 and J is TRBJ2-3; either TRBD1 or TRBD2 may fit D (5 bases each). V lost 4 bases and J lost 6, with 17 bases in between. The CDR3 consists of 15 residues. Per germline, CDR1 LGHDT and CDR2 YNNKEL (reference sequence).

This clonotype was recorded many times. V usage is TRBV7-9 and J usage is TRBJ1-1; no definite D call. This CDR3 comprises 18 residues. V was shortened by 5 bases and J by 0 bases, with 22 bases between the two germline ends. CDR1 is SEHNR, CDR2 FQNEAQ, per germline (reference sequence). CDR3: CASSPQMIKGDMNTEAFF. CDR3 coding DNA: TGTGCCAGCAGCCCCCAAATGATAAAGGGAGATATGAACACTGAAGCTTTCTTT.

About this clonotype itself: A much bigger clone sits one base away, suggesting this may be a read error. The chain couples TRBV3-1 to TRBJ1-1; D is uncertain. The CDR3 length is 12 residues. Germline V gene data show CDR1 as LGHDT and CDR2 as YNNKEL (reference sequence). CDR3 DNA sequence: TGTGCCCGCAGCGACTTATCGACTGAAGCTTTCTTT. This codes for CARSDLSTEAFF.

V is TRBV28 and J is TRBJ1-1, with 8 bases aligning to TRBD1. This CDR3 has 14 residues. V trimming: 5 bases; J trimming: 1 base; junction bases outside the gene matches: 3. Per the germline V gene, CDR1 is MDHEN and CDR2 is SYDVKM. In nucleotides, the CDR3 is TGTGCCAGCAGTGTTGGACAGGGGAACACTGAAGCTTTCTTT. Translated: CASSVGQGNTEAFF.

This clonotype appeared a few times. This chain connects TRBV2 to TRBJ2-1, with D hard to call. Germline CDR1 is SNHLY and CDR2 is FYNNEI. V lost 4 bases and J lost 7, with 17 bases in between. The CDR3 totals 15 residues. Here the CDR3 reads CASSVPLTTKNEQFF. The CDR3 DNA reads TGTGCCAGCAGTGTACCCCTTACAACGAAAAATGAGCAGTTCTTC.

At least ten counts were recorded for this clonotype. This chain uses TRBV20-1 with TRBJ2-3; 12 nucleotides agree with TRBD2. The CDR3 consists of 19 residues. In germline, CDR1 is DFQATT, CDR2 SNEGSKA (reference sequence). J was trimmed by 3 bases and V by 0 bases; bases with no gene match: 13. CDR3 residues: CSARDLVTSGSRGTDTQYF. In nucleotides, the CDR3 is TGCAGTGCTAGAGATCTCGTGACTAGCGGGAGTCGAGGTACAGATACGCAGTATTTT.

This clonotype appeared many times. The V call is TRBV7-9, the J call TRBJ1-4; 7 bases align to TRBD1. This CDR3 is built from 14 residues. Losses at the gene ends were 5 bases for V and 7 bases for J; bases not matched to a gene: 7. CDR1 is SEHNR and CDR2 is FQNEAQ in the germline V gene (reference sequence). CDR3 bases: TGTGCCAGCAGCCGACAGGGCGGTGGTGAAAAACTGTTTTTT. It is translated as CASSRQGGGEKLFF.

This clonotype was seen a few times. The chain joins TRBV27 to TRBJ1-5, with a tentative D call TRBD1 (5 bases). This CDR3 region has 20 residues. Trimming took off 4 bases at V and 3 bases at J, with 28 bases between the two ends. Per germline, CDR1 MNHEY and CDR2 SMNVEV (reference sequence). CDR3 loop: CASSSHPTGQFGTPNQPQHF. The CDR3 DNA sequence: TGTGCCAGCAGTTCCCACCCGACGGGGCAGTTTGGAACGCCCAATCAGCCCCAGCATTTT.

This clonotype was seen a few times. This chain uses TRBV2 with TRBJ1-5; D is undetermined. This CDR3 spans 15 amino acids. V was trimmed by 10 bases and J by 4 bases, leaving 20 bases between them. Germline V gives CDR1 SNHLY, CDR2 FYNNEI. The DNA of the CDR3 is TGTGCCACCGAGGCTGAGCGAGGGCCTAATCAGCCCCAGCATTTT. It is translated as CATEAERGPNQPQHF.

This clonotype was found a few times. The genes are TRBV20-1 and TRBJ2-1, with TRBD2 matching over 7 bases. Germline loops: CDR1 DFQATT, CDR2 SNEGSKA (reference sequence). The CDR3 spans 14 residues. Trimming cost V 0 bases and J 7 bases; bases outside gene matches: 6. The CDR3 bases are TGCAGTGCTAGAGAACCCCGGGGGGTAAATGAGCAGTTCTTC. It specifies CSAREPRGVNEQFF.

This clonotype was picked up many times. The chain carries TRBV11-2 and TRBJ2-7; D perhaps matches TRBD1 (6 bases). V was pared by 4 bases and J by 2 bases, with 21 bases between. The CDR3 has 17 amino acids. Per germline, CDR1 SGHAT and CDR2 FQNNGV. CDR3 coding DNA: TGTGCCAGCAGCTCAATCTCAGGGGCGTCTGCGCCCTACGAGCAGTACTTC. It yields the protein CASSSISGASAPYEQYF.

In its sample, this clonotype was seen a few times. The chain carries TRBV28 and TRBJ1-3; weak D call: TRBD1 (5 bases). Germline CDR1 is MDHEN and CDR2 is SYDVKM. Trimming stripped 5 bases from V and 2 bases from J, with 13 bases between. The CDR3 is 15 amino acids. The CDR3 nucleotides read TGTGCCAGCAGTGGATACGGGACCCCTGGAAACACCATATATTTT. This sequence encodes CASSGYGTPGNTIYF.

This clonotype has more than one count but fewer than ten. The chain joins TRBV6-5 to TRBJ2-7; D gene ambiguous. The CDR3 has 14 amino acids. Deletions cut 0 bases from V and 3 bases from J, with 9 bases between. Germline V CDR1 and CDR2: MNHEY, SVGAGI. The CDR3 sequence: CASSYSNDGYEQYF. In DNA form, the CDR3 reads TGTGCCAGCAGTTACTCGAATGACGGCTACGAGCAGTACTTC.

This clonotype appeared many times. The rearrangement links TRBV2 to TRBJ2-3; tentatively, D is TRBD2 (6 bases). Trimming stripped 7 bases from V and 0 bases from J, with 11 bases between. Germline values: CDR1 SNHLY, CDR2 FYNNEI. This CDR3 has 14 amino acids. The CDR3 sequence: CASTRESSTDTQYF. The CDR3 DNA follows: TGTGCCAGCACCCGGGAGTCTAGCACAGATACGCAGTATTTT.

The sample holds many counts of this clonotype. V usage is TRBV7-3 and J usage is TRBJ2-1, with 13 bases fitting TRBD2. CDR3 size: 17 residues. Unmatched junction bases numbered 7, after V lost 6 bases and J lost 2 bases. Germline V gene data show CDR1 as SGHTA and CDR2 as FQGTGA. In DNA, the CDR3 is TGTGCCAGCAGATCGACTAGCGGGAGGAGCACCTACAATGAGCAGTTCTTC. It codes for CASRSTSGRSTYNEQFF.

This clonotype was counted at least ten times. The gene calls are TRBV20-1 and TRBJ2-1; TRBD2 aligns across 12 bases. Germline V CDR1 and CDR2: DFQATT, SNEGSKA (reference sequence). The V segment lost 0 bases and the J segment 3 bases; nucleotides outside the gene matches: 6. This CDR3 is 17 amino acids long. CDR3 in amino acids: CSARDPRTSGNYNEQFF. CDR3 DNA sequence: TGCAGTGCTAGAGATCCCAGGACTAGCGGGAACTACAATGAGCAGTTCTTC.

This clonotype has at least ten counts. This chain connects TRBV28 to TRBJ1-2; 9 bases fit TRBD1. There are 15 residues in the CDR3. The trim removed 5 bases at V and 4 bases at J, leaving 8 bases unmatched. CDR1 is MDHEN and CDR2 is SYDVKM in the germline V gene. CDR3 sequence: CASSPRDRASYGYTF. The CDR3 coding sequence is TGTGCCAGCAGTCCCAGGGACAGGGCCTCCTATGGCTACACCTTC.

The chain combines TRBV30 with TRBJ1-2; D gene unclear. The V gene's germline CDR1 is GTSNPN and CDR2 SVGIG (reference sequence). This CDR3 has 15 residues. V lost 0 bases to trimming and J lost 5 bases, with 16 bases between them. The CDR3, as DNA: TGTGCCTGGAGTGTACAAGGGAAAGTTTTATATGGCTACACCTTC. It yields the protein CAWSVQGKVLYGYTF. The complete variable domain, with remaining parts taken from reference TRBV30 and TRBJ1-2, reads SQTIHQWPATLVQPVGSPLSLECTVEGTSNPNLYWYRQAAGRGLQLLFYSVGIGQISSEVPQNLSASRPQDRQFILSSKKLLLSDSGFYLCAWSVQGKVLYGYTFGSGTRLTVV.

This clonotype showed up just a few times. The chain carries TRBV29-1 and TRBJ1-1; D is unclear. The germline gives CDR1 SQVTM, CDR2 ANQGSEA. This CDR3 region has 11 residues. The ends were cut back, 5 bases at V and 1 base at J, with 5 bases in the middle. Here the CDR3 DNA reads TGCAGCGTTTCAGAGAACACTGAAGCTTTCTTT. Protein sequence: CSVSENTEAFF. Complete variable domain (other parts from reference TRBV29-1 and TRBJ1-1): SAVISQKPSRDICQRGTSLTIQCQVDSQVTMMFWYRQQPGQSLTLIATANQGSEATYESGFVIDKFPISRPNLTFSTLTVSNMSPEDSSIYLCSVSENTEAFFGQGTRLTVV.